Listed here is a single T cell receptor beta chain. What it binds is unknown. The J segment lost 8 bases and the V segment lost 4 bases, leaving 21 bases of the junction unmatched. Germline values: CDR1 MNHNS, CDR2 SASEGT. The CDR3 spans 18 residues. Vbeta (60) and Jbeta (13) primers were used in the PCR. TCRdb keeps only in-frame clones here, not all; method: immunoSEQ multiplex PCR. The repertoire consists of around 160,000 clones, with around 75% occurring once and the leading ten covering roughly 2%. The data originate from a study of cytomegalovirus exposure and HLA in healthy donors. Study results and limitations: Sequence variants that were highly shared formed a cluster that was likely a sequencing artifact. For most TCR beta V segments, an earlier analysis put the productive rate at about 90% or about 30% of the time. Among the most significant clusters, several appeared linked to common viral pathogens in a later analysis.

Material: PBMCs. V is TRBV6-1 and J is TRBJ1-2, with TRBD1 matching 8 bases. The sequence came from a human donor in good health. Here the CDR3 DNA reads TGTGCCAGCAGTGCGGGCCTGGGCAGGGGGCGACCGAATTGGGGCTACACCTTC. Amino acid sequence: CASSAGLGRGRPNWGYTF.